The rows below give T cell receptor beta chains drawn from one sample of a study of cytomegalovirus exposure and HLA in healthy donors. The assay was immunoSEQ multiplex PCR, and TCRdb's table has in-frame clones only and misses some. The table has approximately 100,000 clones, around nine tenths seen once. Sequencing was carried out using PBMCs. All receptors derive from a man aged 25 to 40 in good health and CMV-seropositive. Each CDR3 is given with its conserved first and last residue. Fields, in order: CDR3 DNA, CDR3 protein, V gene, J gene, clone size, D gene, CDR3 length. A D gene is named only where the DNA matches it firmly. Expanded clones get a size class; other rows say once, few or many, or leave the size out.

CDR3 DNA: TGTGCCAGCTCACGGACAGGGGGGGAAAACAATCAGCCCCAGCATTTT; CDR3 protein: CASSRTGGENNQPQHF; V gene: TRBV18; J gene: TRBJ1-5; clone size: few; D gene: TRBD1; CDR3 length: 16
CDR3 DNA: TGTGCCAGCAGCTTGCCAGGGAAAACCTACGAGCAGTACTTC; CDR3 protein: CASSLPGKTYEQYF; V gene: TRBV5-4; J gene: TRBJ2-7; clone size: .; D gene: .; CDR3 length: 14
CDR3 DNA: TGTGCCAGCAGTTACTTCTTGTACAGGGTGTGGACTGAAGCTTTCTTT; CDR3 protein: CASSYFLYRVWTEAFF; V gene: TRBV6-5; J gene: TRBJ1-1; clone size: few; D gene: .; CDR3 length: 16
CDR3 DNA: TGCGCCAGCAGCCGTACCGGGACAGAATACTACGAGCAGTACTTC; CDR3 protein: CASSRTGTEYYEQYF; V gene: TRBV5-1; J gene: TRBJ2-7; clone size: .; D gene: TRBD1; CDR3 length: 15
CDR3 DNA: TGTGCCAGCAGTGAAGCTAACGGGGTTAGGCGCGAGCAGTACTTC; CDR3 protein: CASSEANGVRREQYF; V gene: TRBV6-1; J gene: TRBJ2-7; clone size: .; D gene: .; CDR3 length: 15
CDR3 DNA: TGTGCCAGTAGTTCACAGGGGAAATCGACGGACGAGCAGTACTTC; CDR3 protein: CASSSQGKSTDEQYF; V gene: TRBV19; J gene: TRBJ2-7; clone size: few; D gene: TRBD1; CDR3 length: 15
CDR3 DNA: TGCGCCAGCAGCTTGCCCGGGACTAGCGGGAAGAATGAGCAGTTCTTC; CDR3 protein: CASSLPGTSGKNEQFF; V gene: TRBV5-1; J gene: TRBJ2-1; clone size: .; D gene: TRBD2; CDR3 length: 16
CDR3 DNA: TGCGCCAGCAGCCCGGGACAGGGAGGAGGCTACACCTTC; CDR3 protein: CASSPGQGGGYTF; V gene: TRBV5-1; J gene: TRBJ1-2; clone size: .; D gene: TRBD1; CDR3 length: 13
CDR3 DNA: TGTGCCAGCCGTCCTATTGTCCCCGGGACAGGGGGTGGTTTCTTT; CDR3 protein: CASRPIVPGTGGGFF; V gene: TRBV28; J gene: TRBJ1-1; clone size: .; D gene: TRBD1; CDR3 length: 15
CDR3 DNA: TGTGCCAGCAGCAGGGGGGCCTATGGCTACACCTTC; CDR3 protein: CASSRGAYGYTF; V gene: TRBV6-1; J gene: TRBJ1-2; clone size: .; D gene: TRBD1; CDR3 length: 12
CDR3 DNA: TGCGCCAGCAGCCCGACTAGCGCGGGGACCGGGGAGCTGTTTTTT; CDR3 protein: CASSPTSAGTGELFF; V gene: TRBV5-1; J gene: TRBJ2-2; clone size: .; D gene: TRBD2; CDR3 length: 15
CDR3 DNA: TGTGCCAGCAATGAACACGGGACTAGCGCGACCAGCTCCTACGAGCAGTACTTC; CDR3 protein: CASNEHGTSATSSYEQYF; V gene: TRBV6-1; J gene: TRBJ2-7; clone size: few; D gene: TRBD2; CDR3 length: 18
CDR3 DNA: TGTGCCAGCTCACCAGGGCAGGGAGGAAACACCATATATTTT; CDR3 protein: CASSPGQGGNTIYF; V gene: TRBV18; J gene: TRBJ1-3; clone size: .; D gene: .; CDR3 length: 14
CDR3 DNA: TGTGCCAGCAGCTTAGGGACAGGGTCGATGTTT; CDR3 protein: CASSLGTGSMF; V gene: TRBV7-2; J gene: TRBJ1-1; clone size: .; D gene: TRBD1; CDR3 length: 11
CDR3 DNA: TGTGCCAGCACCGCTGGGGCCAACGTCCTGACTTTC; CDR3 protein: CASTAGANVLTF; V gene: TRBV28; J gene: TRBJ2-6; clone size: .; D gene: .; CDR3 length: 12
CDR3 DNA: TGCGCCAGCAGCCAATTTGGCGGGACAGGCGCCGGGGAGCTGTTTTTT; CDR3 protein: CASSQFGGTGAGELFF; V gene: TRBV4-1; J gene: TRBJ2-2; clone size: .; D gene: TRBD1; CDR3 length: 16
CDR3 DNA: TGCGCCAGCAGCCTACGGATCCGGAGGGGCAGGATGACAGATACGCAGTATTTT; CDR3 protein: CASSLRIRRGRMTDTQYF; V gene: TRBV5-1; J gene: TRBJ2-3; clone size: .; D gene: .; CDR3 length: 18
CDR3 DNA: TGTGCCAGCAGCTTGCACGGAACGGGACAGGGGAATGAAAAACTGTTTTTT; CDR3 protein: CASSLHGTGQGNEKLFF; V gene: TRBV5-5; J gene: TRBJ1-4; clone size: .; D gene: TRBD1; CDR3 length: 17
CDR3 DNA: TGTGCCACTTGGAGCGGCCTTTACAATGAGCAGTTCTTC; CDR3 protein: CATWSGLYNEQFF; V gene: TRBV19; J gene: TRBJ2-1; clone size: once; D gene: .; CDR3 length: 13
CDR3 DNA: TGTGCCAGCAGTTTCCGCAGGGTCGACGAGCAGTACTTC; CDR3 protein: CASSFRRVDEQYF; V gene: TRBV27; J gene: TRBJ2-7; clone size: .; D gene: .; CDR3 length: 13
CDR3 DNA: TGTGCCAGCAGCTTATCCGGAGGAGGGGGCTTCTCTCAGCCCCAGCATTTT; CDR3 protein: CASSLSGGGGFSQPQHF; V gene: TRBV7-9; J gene: TRBJ1-5; clone size: .; D gene: TRBD1; CDR3 length: 17
CDR3 DNA: TGTGCTAGCAGTTCGGGACTAGCGGGAGCCGAGCAGTACTTC; CDR3 protein: CASSSGLAGAEQYF; V gene: TRBV7-7; J gene: TRBJ2-7; clone size: .; D gene: TRBD2; CDR3 length: 14
CDR3 DNA: TGTGCCAGCAGTTTAAGGGGGACTAGCACCGGGGAGCTGTTTTTT; CDR3 protein: CASSLRGTSTGELFF; V gene: TRBV27; J gene: TRBJ2-2; clone size: once; D gene: TRBD2; CDR3 length: 15
CDR3 DNA: TGCGCCAGCAGCCAAGGCCAGGGTTTCACTAATGAAAAACTGTTTTTT; CDR3 protein: CASSQGQGFTNEKLFF; V gene: TRBV4-1; J gene: TRBJ1-4; clone size: .; D gene: .; CDR3 length: 16
CDR3 DNA: TGTGCCAGCAGTCAAACGGGACAGCAGAACACTGAAGCTTTCTTT; CDR3 protein: CASSQTGQQNTEAFF; V gene: TRBV6-5; J gene: TRBJ1-1; clone size: .; D gene: TRBD1; CDR3 length: 15
CDR3 DNA: TGCGCCAGCAGCCTGGGAGCCGGGAGGAGCTCCTACGAGCAGTACTTC; CDR3 protein: CASSLGAGRSSYEQYF; V gene: TRBV5-1; J gene: TRBJ2-7; clone size: .; D gene: TRBD2; CDR3 length: 16
CDR3 DNA: TGTGCCAGCAGGGGGGACGGAGGGTACGAGCAGTACTTC; CDR3 protein: CASRGDGGYEQYF; V gene: TRBV7-6; J gene: TRBJ2-7; clone size: once; D gene: .; CDR3 length: 13
CDR3 DNA: TGTGCCAGCCAGAGGGTACTAGCGGTTAATGAGCAGTTCTTC; CDR3 protein: CASQRVLAVNEQFF; V gene: TRBV27; J gene: TRBJ2-1; clone size: .; D gene: TRBD2; CDR3 length: 14
CDR3 DNA: TGTGCCAGCGAGAGCTCCTACGAGCAGTACTTC; CDR3 protein: CASESSYEQYF; V gene: TRBV28; J gene: TRBJ2-7; clone size: .; D gene: .; CDR3 length: 11